This T cell receptor beta chain was sequenced in a study of spatial heterogeneity in lung cancer. The CDR3 is 13 amino acids. In germline, CDR1 is SEHNR, CDR2 FQNEAQ (reference sequence). Trimming took 1 base from V and 6 from J, leaving 10 bases between them. As for time point: sample taken at primary tumor resection. Whole RNA came from tumor, nontumor lung or frozen PBMC and was sequenced without being sorted. TCRdb passed the 5' RACE reads through MiXCR, listing each CDR3 protein once. The table shows 10,000 to 15,000 distinct CDR3 sequences, with roughly 3.9% occurring only once. This clonotype was counted ten times or more. This beta chain is off target for a library built for alpha chains, so its abundance means little.

The source material was PBMCs, sampled at surgery. This receptor was identified in a male donor with early-stage non-small cell lung cancer. The V call is TRBV7-9, the J call TRBJ2-7; the D call may be TRBD1 or TRBD2 (6 bases each). CDR3 nucleotide sequence: TGTGCCAGCAGCTTAGAGGGGGGTCGCGAGCAGTACTTC. Its protein product is CASSLEGGREQYF.